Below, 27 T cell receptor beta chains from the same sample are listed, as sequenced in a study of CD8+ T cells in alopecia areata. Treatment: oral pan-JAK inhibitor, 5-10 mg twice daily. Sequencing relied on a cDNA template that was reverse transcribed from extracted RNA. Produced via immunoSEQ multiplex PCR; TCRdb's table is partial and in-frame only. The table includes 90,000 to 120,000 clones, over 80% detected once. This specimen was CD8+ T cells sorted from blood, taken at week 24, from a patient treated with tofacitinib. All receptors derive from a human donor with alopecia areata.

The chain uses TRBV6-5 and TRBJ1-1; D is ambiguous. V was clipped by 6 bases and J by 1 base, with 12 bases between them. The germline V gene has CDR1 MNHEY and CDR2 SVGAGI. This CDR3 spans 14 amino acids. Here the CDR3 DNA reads TGTGCCAGCAGCACCCCCGAGCAGAACACTGAAGCTTTCTTT. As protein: CASSTPEQNTEAFF.

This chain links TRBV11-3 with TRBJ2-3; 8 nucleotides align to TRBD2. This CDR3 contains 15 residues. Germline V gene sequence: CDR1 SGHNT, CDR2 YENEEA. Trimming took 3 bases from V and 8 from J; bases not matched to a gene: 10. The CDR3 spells CASSFPGTRPSTQYF. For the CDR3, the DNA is TGTGCCAGCAGCTTCCCCGGGACTAGACCTTCTACGCAGTATTTT.

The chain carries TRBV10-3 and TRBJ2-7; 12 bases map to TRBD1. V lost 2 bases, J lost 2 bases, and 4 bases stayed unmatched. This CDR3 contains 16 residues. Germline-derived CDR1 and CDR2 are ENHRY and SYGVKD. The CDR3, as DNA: TGTGCCATCAGTGAGAGGGGGGACAGGGGGCCCTACGAGCAGTACTTC. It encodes CAISERGDRGPYEQYF.

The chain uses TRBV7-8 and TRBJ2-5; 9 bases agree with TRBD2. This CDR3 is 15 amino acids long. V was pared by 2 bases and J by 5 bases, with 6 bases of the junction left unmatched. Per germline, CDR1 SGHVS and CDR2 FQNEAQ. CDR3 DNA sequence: TGTGCCAGCAGCTTAACGCGGGGGGGCGTGGAGACCCAGTACTTC. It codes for CASSLTRGGVETQYF.

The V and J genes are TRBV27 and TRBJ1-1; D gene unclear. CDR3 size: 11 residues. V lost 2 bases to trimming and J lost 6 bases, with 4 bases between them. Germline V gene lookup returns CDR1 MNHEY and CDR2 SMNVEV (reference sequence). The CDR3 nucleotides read TGTGCCAGCAGTTTAGGGTCTGAAGCTTTCTTT. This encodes CASSLGSEAFF.

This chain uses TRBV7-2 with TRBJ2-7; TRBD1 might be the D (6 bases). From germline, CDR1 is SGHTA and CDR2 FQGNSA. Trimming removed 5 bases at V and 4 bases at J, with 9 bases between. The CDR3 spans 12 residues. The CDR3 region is CASSRQGYEQYF. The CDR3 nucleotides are TGTGCCAGCAGCCGGCAGGGGTACGAGCAGTACTTC.

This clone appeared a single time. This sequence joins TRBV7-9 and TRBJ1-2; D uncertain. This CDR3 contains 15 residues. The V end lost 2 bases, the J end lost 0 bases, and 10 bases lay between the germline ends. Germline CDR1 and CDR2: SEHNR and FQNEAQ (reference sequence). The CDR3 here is CASSLNSAPNYGYTF. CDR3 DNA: TGTGCCAGCAGCTTAAACAGTGCCCCTAACTATGGCTACACCTTC.

CDR3 nucleotides: TGTGCCAGCAGCCTGGCCTCACTCTATGGCTACACCTTC. It encodes CASSLASLYGYTF. This chain joins TRBV7-9 and TRBJ1-2, with D uncertain. In germline, CDR1 is SEHNR, CDR2 FQNEAQ (reference sequence). The CDR3 has 13 residues. Trimming took 5 bases from V and 4 from J, leaving 11 bases between them.

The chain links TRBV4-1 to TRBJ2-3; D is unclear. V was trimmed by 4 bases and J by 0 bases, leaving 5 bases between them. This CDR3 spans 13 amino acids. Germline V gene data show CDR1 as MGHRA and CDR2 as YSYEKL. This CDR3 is CASSLSSTDTQYF. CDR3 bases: TGCGCCAGCAGCCTCAGTAGCACAGATACGCAGTATTTT.

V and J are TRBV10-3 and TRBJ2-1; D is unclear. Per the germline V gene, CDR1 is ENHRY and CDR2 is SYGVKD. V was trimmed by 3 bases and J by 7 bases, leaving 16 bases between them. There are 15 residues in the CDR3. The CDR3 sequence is CAISDEVTPRNEQFF. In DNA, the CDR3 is TGTGCCATCAGTGATGAGGTCACTCCCCGAAATGAGCAGTTCTTC.

CDR3 DNA: TGTGCCAGCAGTTGGACAGGCCGCAATCAGCCCCAGCATTTT. Translating gives CASSWTGRNQPQHF. This chain connects TRBV28 to TRBJ1-5; 7 bases are a match to TRBD1. The CDR3 covers 14 residues. Germline-derived CDR1 and CDR2 are MDHEN and SYDVKM. The V and J ends lost 4 bases and 2 bases, in that order; junction bases with no gene match: 2.

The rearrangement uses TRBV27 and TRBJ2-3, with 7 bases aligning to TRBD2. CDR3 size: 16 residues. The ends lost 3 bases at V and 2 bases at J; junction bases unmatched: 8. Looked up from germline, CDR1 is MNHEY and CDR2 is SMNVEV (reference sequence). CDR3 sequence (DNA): TGTGCCAGCAGTTTGGAAGCGGGACTTTTCACAGATACGCAGTATTTT. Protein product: CASSLEAGLFTDTQYF.

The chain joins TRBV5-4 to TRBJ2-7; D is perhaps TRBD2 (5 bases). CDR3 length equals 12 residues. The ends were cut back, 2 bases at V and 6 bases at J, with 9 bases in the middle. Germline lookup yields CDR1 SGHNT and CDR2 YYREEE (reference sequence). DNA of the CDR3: TGTGCCAGCAGCTTTGGCGGGCTCGAGCAGTACTTC. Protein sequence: CASSFGGLEQYF.

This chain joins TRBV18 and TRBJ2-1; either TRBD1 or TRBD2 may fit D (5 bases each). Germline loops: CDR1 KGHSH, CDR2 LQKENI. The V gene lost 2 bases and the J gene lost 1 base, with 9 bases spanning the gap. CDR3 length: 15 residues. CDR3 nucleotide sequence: TGTGCCAGCTCACCAGGGACCAGTTCCTACAATGAGCAGTTCTTC. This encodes CASSPGTSSYNEQFF.

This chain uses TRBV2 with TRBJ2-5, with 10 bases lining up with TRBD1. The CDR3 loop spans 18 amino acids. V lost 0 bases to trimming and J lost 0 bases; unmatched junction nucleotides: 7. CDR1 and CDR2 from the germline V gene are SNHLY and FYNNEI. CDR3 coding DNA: TGTGCCAGCAGTGAAGCGCCTCCGGACAGGGGGTACCAAGAGACCCAGTACTTC. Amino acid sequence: CASSEAPPDRGYQETQYF.

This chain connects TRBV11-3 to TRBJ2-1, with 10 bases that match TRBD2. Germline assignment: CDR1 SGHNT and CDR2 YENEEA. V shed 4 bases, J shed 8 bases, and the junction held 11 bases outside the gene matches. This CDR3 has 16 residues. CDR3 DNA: TGTGCCAGCAGCTCCTTCCAGCGGGGGGGTAACGATGAGCAGTTCTTC. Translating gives CASSSFQRGGNDEQFF.

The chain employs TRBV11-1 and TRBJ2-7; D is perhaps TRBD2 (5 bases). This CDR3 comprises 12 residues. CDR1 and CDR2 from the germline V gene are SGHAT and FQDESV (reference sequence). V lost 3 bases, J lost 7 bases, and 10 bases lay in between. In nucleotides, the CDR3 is TGTGCCAGCAGCTTCATCGGGGAAGAGCAGTACTTC. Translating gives CASSFIGEEQYF.

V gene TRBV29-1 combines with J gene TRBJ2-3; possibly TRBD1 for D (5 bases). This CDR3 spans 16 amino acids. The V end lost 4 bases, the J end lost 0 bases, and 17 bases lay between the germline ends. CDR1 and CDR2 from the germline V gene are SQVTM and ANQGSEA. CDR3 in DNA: TGCAGCGTTGGAGGCGACAGTGCAGGTAGCACAGATACGCAGTATTTT. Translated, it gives CSVGGDSAGSTDTQYF.

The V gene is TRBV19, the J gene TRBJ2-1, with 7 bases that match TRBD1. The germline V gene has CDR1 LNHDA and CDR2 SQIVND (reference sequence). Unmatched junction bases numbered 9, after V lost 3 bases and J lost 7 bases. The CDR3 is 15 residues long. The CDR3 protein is CASSMGDSAWNEQFF. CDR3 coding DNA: TGTGCCAGTAGTATGGGGGACAGCGCCTGGAATGAGCAGTTCTTC.

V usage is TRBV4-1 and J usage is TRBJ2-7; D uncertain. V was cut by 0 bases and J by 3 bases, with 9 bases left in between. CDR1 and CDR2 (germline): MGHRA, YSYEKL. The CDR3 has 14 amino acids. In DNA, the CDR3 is TGCGCCAGCAGCCAAGATCGAGATGTCTACGAGCAGTACTTC. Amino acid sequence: CASSQDRDVYEQYF.

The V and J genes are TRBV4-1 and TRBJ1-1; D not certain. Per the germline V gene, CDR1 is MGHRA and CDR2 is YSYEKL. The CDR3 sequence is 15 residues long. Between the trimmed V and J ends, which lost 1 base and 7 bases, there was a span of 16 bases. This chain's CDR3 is CASSQAAGRASEAFF. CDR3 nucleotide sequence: TGCGCCAGCAGCCAAGCCGCCGGGAGGGCTAGTGAAGCTTTCTTT.

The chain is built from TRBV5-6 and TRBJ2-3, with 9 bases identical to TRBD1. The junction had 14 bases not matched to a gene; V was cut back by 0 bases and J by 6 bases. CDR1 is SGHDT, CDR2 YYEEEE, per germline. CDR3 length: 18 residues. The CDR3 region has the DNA TGTGCCAGCAGCTTGGGCATAACCTGGACAGGGGCAGCGGATACGCAGTATTTT. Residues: CASSLGITWTGAADTQYF. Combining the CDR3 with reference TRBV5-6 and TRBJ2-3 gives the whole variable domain DAGVTQSPTHLIKTRGQQVTLRCSPKSGHDTVSWYQQALGQGPQFIFQYYEEEERQRGNFPDRFSGHQFPNYSSELNVNALLLGDSALYLCASSLGITWTGAADTQYFGPGTRLTVL.

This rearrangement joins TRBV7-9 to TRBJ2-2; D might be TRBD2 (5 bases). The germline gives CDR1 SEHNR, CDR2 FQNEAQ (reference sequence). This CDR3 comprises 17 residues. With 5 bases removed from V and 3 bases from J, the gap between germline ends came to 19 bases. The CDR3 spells CASSPRPGESYTGELFF. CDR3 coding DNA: TGTGCCAGCAGCCCTAGACCCGGGGAGAGTTACACCGGGGAGCTGTTTTTT.

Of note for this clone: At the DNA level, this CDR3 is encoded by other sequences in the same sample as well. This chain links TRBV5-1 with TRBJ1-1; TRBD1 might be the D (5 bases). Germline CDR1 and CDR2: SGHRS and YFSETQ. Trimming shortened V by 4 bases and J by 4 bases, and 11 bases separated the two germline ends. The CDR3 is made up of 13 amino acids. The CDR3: CASSLTGVTEAFF. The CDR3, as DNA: TGCGCCAGCAGCCTCACGGGGGTCACTGAAGCTTTCTTT.

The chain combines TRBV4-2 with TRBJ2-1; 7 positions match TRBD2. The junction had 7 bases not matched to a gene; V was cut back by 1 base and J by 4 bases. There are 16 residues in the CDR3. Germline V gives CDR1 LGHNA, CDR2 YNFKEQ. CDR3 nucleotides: TGTGCCAGCAGCCAAGGTGTCAGCGGGGTGTACAATGAGCAGTTCTTC. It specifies CASSQGVSGVYNEQFF.

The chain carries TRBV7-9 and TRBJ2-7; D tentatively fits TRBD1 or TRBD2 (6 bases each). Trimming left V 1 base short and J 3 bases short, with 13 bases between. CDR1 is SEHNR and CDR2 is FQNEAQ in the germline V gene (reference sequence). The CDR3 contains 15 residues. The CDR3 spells CASSLGGGLHYEQYF. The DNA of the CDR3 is TGTGCCAGCAGCTTAGGAGGGGGACTCCACTACGAGCAGTACTTC.

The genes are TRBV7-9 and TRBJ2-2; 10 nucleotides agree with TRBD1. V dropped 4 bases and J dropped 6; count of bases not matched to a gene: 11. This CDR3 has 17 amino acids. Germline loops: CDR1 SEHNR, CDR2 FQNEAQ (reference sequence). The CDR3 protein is CASSSPDRGLSSGELFF. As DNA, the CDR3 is TGTGCCAGCAGCTCACCGGACAGGGGGTTGTCTTCCGGGGAGCTGTTTTTT.